These T cell receptor beta chains were read from a single sample in a study of T-cell reconstitution after alpha-beta-depleted transplantation in children. MiXCR, applied by TCRdb to the PCR reads, yields one record per CDR3 protein. The data show 600,000 or so distinct CDR3 sequences, under 30% seen once. Here the sequenced sample was PBMCs, mostly from graft donor cells, taken 360 days after TCRalphabeta/CD19-depleted stem cell transplant. Receptors were obtained from a boy younger than two who had a stem cell transplant for acute myeloid leukemia, so the T cells may come from the graft donor. The CDR3 runs from the conserved cysteine through the conserved F or W. Each record gives: clone size, V gene, D gene, J gene, CDR3 DNA, CDR3 protein. The D gene is left open where the match is weak. Only part of the rows carry a size: once, few, many, or a class if the clone is expanded.

clone size: few; V gene: TRBV10-3; D gene: .; J gene: TRBJ2-7; CDR3 DNA: TGTGCCATCAGTGTCCCAGGGACCAACGAGCAGTACTTC; CDR3 protein: CAISVPGTNEQYF
clone size: .; V gene: TRBV15; D gene: TRBD2; J gene: TRBJ2-2; CDR3 DNA: TGTGCCACCAGCCGGGTGGGGGGACTATCGAACACCGGGGAGCTGTTTTTT; CDR3 protein: CATSRVGGLSNTGELFF
clone size: .; V gene: TRBV7-2; D gene: .; J gene: TRBJ2-1; CDR3 DNA: TGTGCCAGCAGCCCCTCTAGGGATTCGAATGAGCAGTTCTTC; CDR3 protein: CASSPSRDSNEQFF
clone size: .; V gene: TRBV6-1; D gene: TRBD2; J gene: TRBJ2-3; CDR3 DNA: TGTGCCAGCAGTCGGGGGGGCCCTGGCACAGATACGCAGTATTTT; CDR3 protein: CASSRGGPGTDTQYF
clone size: few; V gene: TRBV29-1; D gene: .; J gene: TRBJ1-3; CDR3 DNA: TGCAGCGTTGAAGGTGGTGAGACGAACTCTGGAAACACCATATATTTT; CDR3 protein: CSVEGGETNSGNTIYF
clone size: .; V gene: TRBV10-2; D gene: .; J gene: TRBJ2-3; CDR3 DNA: TGCGCCAGCAGTGAGGATATCACAGATACGCAGTATTTT; CDR3 protein: CASSEDITDTQYF
clone size: many; V gene: TRBV7-2; D gene: TRBD2; J gene: TRBJ2-1; CDR3 DNA: TGTGCCAGCAGCTCCCCTGAGCGGGGACTCAATGAGCAGTTCTTC; CDR3 protein: CASSSPERGLNEQFF
clone size: few; V gene: TRBV7-2; D gene: .; J gene: TRBJ2-7; CDR3 DNA: TGTGCCAGCAGCCCCGGACCCCGACCCGTCCTATACGAGCAGTACTTC; CDR3 protein: CASSPGPRPVLYEQYF
clone size: .; V gene: TRBV6-5; D gene: .; J gene: TRBJ1-4; CDR3 DNA: TGTGCCAGCAGTTACCGCCGGAAAACAGTATTTGAAAAACTGTTTTTT; CDR3 protein: CASSYRRKTVFEKLFF
clone size: .; V gene: TRBV10-3; D gene: .; J gene: TRBJ1-2; CDR3 DNA: TGTGCCATCAGGACCCGGGGTGGCTATGGCTACACCTTC; CDR3 protein: CAIRTRGGYGYTF
clone size: .; V gene: TRBV27; D gene: .; J gene: TRBJ2-6; CDR3 DNA: TGTGCCAGCAGTTTATCGGTGGAAATAGTCTCTGGGGCCAACGTCCTGACTTTC; CDR3 protein: CASSLSVEIVSGANVLTF
clone size: many; V gene: TRBV12-3/TRBV12-4; D gene: .; J gene: TRBJ1-4; CDR3 DNA: TGTGCCAGCAGTGAAAGGGGTAGGGAGAAACTGTTTTTT; CDR3 protein: CASSERGREKLFF
clone size: .; V gene: TRBV7-2; D gene: .; J gene: TRBJ2-7; CDR3 DNA: TGTGCCAGCAGCTATAGAGGGGAACAGGGTTACGAGCAGTACTTC; CDR3 protein: CASSYRGEQGYEQYF
clone size: .; V gene: TRBV20-1; D gene: TRBD1; J gene: TRBJ2-7; CDR3 DNA: TGCAGTGCTGGGCGACAGGGTATCTACGAGCAGTACTTC; CDR3 protein: CSAGRQGIYEQYF
clone size: many; V gene: TRBV6-2/TRBV6-3; D gene: .; J gene: TRBJ2-5; CDR3 DNA: TGTGCCAGCAGTCAGGACTACAAAGAGACCCAGTACTTC; CDR3 protein: CASSQDYKETQYF
clone size: many; V gene: TRBV4-3; D gene: .; J gene: TRBJ2-7; CDR3 DNA: TGCGCCAGCAGCCAAGACCCCGAGGACGCCTACGAGCAGTACTTC; CDR3 protein: CASSQDPEDAYEQYF
clone size: many; V gene: TRBV24-1; D gene: .; J gene: TRBJ2-7; CDR3 DNA: TGTGCCACCAGTGACCTGGACAGCTACGAGCAGTACTTC; CDR3 protein: CATSDLDSYEQYF
clone size: .; V gene: TRBV6-5; D gene: .; J gene: TRBJ2-1; CDR3 DNA: TGTGCCAGCAGTTCCCCGTTTACAGGGACGAACAATGAGCAGTTCTTC; CDR3 protein: CASSSPFTGTNNEQFF
clone size: few; V gene: TRBV6-1; D gene: .; J gene: TRBJ1-5; CDR3 DNA: TGTGCCAGCACCCGGGACGGCCGACGGTATCAGCCCCAGCATTTT; CDR3 protein: CASTRDGRRYQPQHF
clone size: .; V gene: TRBV12-3/TRBV12-4; D gene: TRBD2; J gene: TRBJ2-1; CDR3 DNA: TGTGCCAGCAGTTTAACGGGAACTTGGCGGGGGGCTCATGAGCAGTTCTTC; CDR3 protein: CASSLTGTWRGAHEQFF
clone size: many; V gene: TRBV20-1; D gene: .; J gene: TRBJ2-7; CDR3 DNA: TGCAGTGCTAGAGATCCCCTAGTTGCATACGAGCAGTACTTC; CDR3 protein: CSARDPLVAYEQYF
clone size: .; V gene: TRBV5-4; D gene: TRBD1; J gene: TRBJ2-5; CDR3 DNA: TGTGCCAGCACCGTAGACAGGGTTCAAGAGACCCAGTACTTC; CDR3 protein: CASTVDRVQETQYF
clone size: few; V gene: TRBV7-9; D gene: .; J gene: TRBJ2-1; CDR3 DNA: TGTGCCAGCAGCTTAGTTGGAAGGAATGAGCAGTTCTTC; CDR3 protein: CASSLVGRNEQFF
clone size: few; V gene: TRBV27; D gene: TRBD2; J gene: TRBJ2-7; CDR3 DNA: TGTGCCAGCAGTTCCCTGGCGGGGGGTTCCAGCGAGCAGTACTTC; CDR3 protein: CASSSLAGGSSEQYF
clone size: few; V gene: TRBV12-3/TRBV12-4; D gene: .; J gene: TRBJ2-7; CDR3 DNA: TGTGCCAGCAGTTTATCTGGAGGGGCAGGGGCCTACGAGCAGTACTTC; CDR3 protein: CASSLSGGAGAYEQYF
clone size: .; V gene: TRBV20-1; D gene: TRBD1; J gene: TRBJ1-5; CDR3 DNA: TGCAGTGCAATCACACAGGGGACCAGCAATCAGCCCCAGCATTTT; CDR3 protein: CSAITQGTSNQPQHF
clone size: few; V gene: TRBV4-3; D gene: TRBD1; J gene: TRBJ1-2; CDR3 DNA: TGCGCCAGCAGCCAAGATCCTGGGACAGGGCACGGCTACACCTTC; CDR3 protein: CASSQDPGTGHGYTF
clone size: .; V gene: TRBV20-1; D gene: .; J gene: TRBJ1-1; CDR3 DNA: TGCAGTGCTAGACGAACAGGGTTAACTGAAGCTTTCTTT; CDR3 protein: CSARRTGLTEAFF
clone size: many; V gene: TRBV20-1; D gene: TRBD2; J gene: TRBJ2-1; CDR3 DNA: TGCAGCGCTAGCGGGGGGGACAATGAGCAGTTCTTC; CDR3 protein: CSASGGDNEQFF
clone size: few; V gene: TRBV6-5; D gene: TRBD1; J gene: TRBJ2-7; CDR3 DNA: TGTGCCAGCAGTTACGGCGTCTCACAGGGGGAGCAGTACTTC; CDR3 protein: CASSYGVSQGEQYF
clone size: .; V gene: TRBV7-2; D gene: .; J gene: TRBJ2-7; CDR3 DNA: TGTGCCAGCAGCTCGGACCTTCAAAACCCCTACGAGCAGTACTTC; CDR3 protein: CASSSDLQNPYEQYF
clone size: few; V gene: TRBV5-1; D gene: TRBD1; J gene: TRBJ2-7; CDR3 DNA: TGCGCCAGCAGCAAGGACAGGGTGTACGAGCAGTACTTC; CDR3 protein: CASSKDRVYEQYF
clone size: .; V gene: TRBV20-1; D gene: .; J gene: TRBJ2-1; CDR3 DNA: TGCAGTGCTAGGCAGGCCAGGAACGCTCTCTCCTACAATGAGCAGTTCTTC; CDR3 protein: CSARQARNALSYNEQFF
clone size: .; V gene: TRBV7-2; D gene: TRBD2; J gene: TRBJ2-1; CDR3 DNA: TGTGCCACCTTATCCAGCGGGGGTTACTACAATGAGCAGTTCTTC; CDR3 protein: CATLSSGGYYNEQFF
clone size: many; V gene: TRBV7-9; D gene: .; J gene: TRBJ2-7; CDR3 DNA: TGTGCCAGCAGCTTTGGTATGACGACCTACGAGCAGTACTTC; CDR3 protein: CASSFGMTTYEQYF
clone size: many; V gene: TRBV7-9; D gene: .; J gene: TRBJ1-1; CDR3 DNA: TGTGCCAGCAGCAGCACGGAGCGGAGTTCCATGAACACTGAAGCTTTCTTT; CDR3 protein: CASSSTERSSMNTEAFF